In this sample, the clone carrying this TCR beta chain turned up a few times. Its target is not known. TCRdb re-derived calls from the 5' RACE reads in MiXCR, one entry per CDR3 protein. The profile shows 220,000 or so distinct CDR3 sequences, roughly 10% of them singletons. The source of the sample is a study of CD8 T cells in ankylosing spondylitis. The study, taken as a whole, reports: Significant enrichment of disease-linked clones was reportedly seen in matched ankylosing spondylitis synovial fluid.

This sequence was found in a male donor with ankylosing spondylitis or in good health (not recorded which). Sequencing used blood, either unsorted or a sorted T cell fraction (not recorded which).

The CDR3 DNA reads TGCGCCAGCAGCTTGGTCGCGGGACAGGGGTCTGGCTACACCTTC. Protein product: CASSLVAGQGSGYTF. This chain joins TRBV5-1 and TRBJ1-2; TRBD1 matches 10 bases. CDR3 length: 15 residues. CDR1 is SGHRS, CDR2 YFSETQ, per germline. Trimming removed 0 bases from V and 7 bases from J; junction bases left unmatched: 6.